The 8 T cell receptor beta chains below all came from one sample that was sequenced in a study of cytomegalovirus exposure and HLA in healthy donors. Vbeta (60) and Jbeta (13) primers were used in the PCR. Measured with immunoSEQ multiplex PCR; TCRdb has only the in-frame clones, and not every one. The profile shows 110,000 or so clones, around 73% of them singletons. Sequenced material: PBMCs. The receptors stem from a young man in good health and CMV-seronegative.

The rearrangement links TRBV7-9 to TRBJ2-5; TRBD2 aligns across 9 bases. V lost 5 bases, J lost 5 bases, and 6 bases stayed unmatched. The CDR3 consists of 14 residues. In germline, CDR1 is SEHNR, CDR2 FQNEAQ (reference sequence). The chain's CDR3 is CASSISGSKETQYF. The DNA of the CDR3 is TGTGCCAGCAGCATTAGCGGGAGTAAGGAGACCCAGTACTTC.

The sample holds one count of this clone. The chain has TRBV2 and TRBJ2-7; D unresolved. The germline CDR1 and CDR2 sequences are SNHLY and FYNNEI. This CDR3 has 16 amino acids. Deletions cut 0 bases from V and 3 bases from J, with 15 bases between. The CDR3 sequence: CASSEAPRPTLYEQYF. The DNA of the CDR3 is TGTGCCAGCAGTGAAGCGCCCAGGCCGACACTCTACGAGCAGTACTTC.

The sample holds a few counts of this clone. V is TRBV11-2 and J is TRBJ2-7, with a possible D match to TRBD2 (6 bases). CDR3 length: 16 amino acids. V was clipped by 3 bases and J by 3 bases, with 18 bases between them. The germline V gene has CDR1 SGHAT and CDR2 FQNNGV. CDR3 sequence: CASSFDPRDSGYEQYF. The DNA for the CDR3 is TGTGCCAGCAGCTTTGATCCGCGGGATTCCGGCTACGAGCAGTACTTC.

V is TRBV29-1 and J is TRBJ2-5; tentative D call: TRBD1 (5 bases). Per the germline V gene, CDR1 is SQVTM and CDR2 is ANQGSEA. CDR3 size: 12 residues. V lost 5 bases, J lost 4 bases, and 11 bases lay in between. CDR3 amino acids: CSVPSGIETQYF. The CDR3 bases are TGCAGCGTTCCCTCAGGGATAGAGACCCAGTACTTC.

The J gene is TRBJ1-2, the V gene TRBV4-1; 8 bases line up with TRBD1. Germline V gene data show CDR1 as MGHRA and CDR2 as YSYEKL. This CDR3 has 15 amino acids. V shed 1 base and J 2 bases; nucleotides not matched to a gene: 3. The CDR3 protein is CASSQVGDRNYGYTF. CDR3 nucleotides: TGCGCCAGCAGCCAAGTCGGGGACAGGAACTATGGCTACACCTTC.

The V gene is TRBV9, the J gene TRBJ2-3, with a possible D match to TRBD2 (6 bases). This CDR3 is 16 amino acids long. CDR1 and CDR2 (germline): SGDLS, YYNGEE. V was trimmed by 3 bases and J by 2 bases, leaving 16 bases between them. CDR3 nucleotides: TGTGCCAGCAGCGCCCCAGGGAGGTCGGCCACAGATACGCAGTATTTT. It is translated as CASSAPGRSATDTQYF.

The chain has TRBV5-1 and TRBJ1-5; tentatively, D is TRBD1 (6 bases). CDR1 is SGHRS, CDR2 YFSETQ, per germline. V lost 0 bases and J lost 3, with 7 bases in between. The CDR3 consists of 14 residues. CDR3 nucleotide sequence: TGCGCCAGCAGCTTGGGGACAGTCAATCAGCCCCAGCATTTT. Encoded protein: CASSLGTVNQPQHF.

The chain is built from TRBV5-4 and TRBJ1-3, with 7 positions matching TRBD1. The CDR3 length is 16 residues. Germline-derived CDR1 and CDR2 are SGHNT and YYREEE (reference sequence). J lost 3 bases, V lost 4 bases, and 10 bases had no gene match. This CDR3 is CASSLETGTVGNTIYF. For the CDR3, the DNA is TGTGCCAGCAGCCTGGAGACAGGGACAGTTGGAAACACCATATATTTT.